Each of the 27 T cell receptor delta chains below was sequenced from the same sample in a study of gamma-delta T cells after stem cell transplantation. TCRdb processed the RT-PCR reads again with the CATT caller. The data contain 1,700 or so delta-chain clones, around 4.4% of them singletons. Sequencing was performed on gamma-delta T cells. Receptors originate from a human donor. It is not recorded whose cells these are; they may come from a transplant donor.

This clone was counted a few times. This may come from a read error, since a much larger clone is one base off. The CDR3 nucleotides read TGTGCCTGTGAGGAGGTTACTGGGGCCTACAGGAGAGATAAACTCATCTTT. Its protein product is CACEEVTGAYRRDKLIF. V usage is TRDV2 and J usage is TRDJ1; 7 nucleotides agree with TRDD3. Trimming cost V 4 bases and J 5 bases; bases outside gene matches: 18. The length of the CDR3 is 17 residues. Germline CDR1 and CDR2: GEAIGNYY and EKD.

The gene calls are TRDV2 and TRDJ1, with 10 bases lining up with TRDD3. Per germline, CDR1 GEAIGNYY and CDR2 EKD. Trimming took 0 bases from V and 0 from J; bases not matched to a gene: 12. CDR3 length equals 19 residues. CDR3 DNA sequence: TGTGCCTGTGACACCGTGACTGGGGGATCGACCCCGTACACCGATAAACTCATCTTT. This encodes CACDTVTGGSTPYTDKLIF.

Relative to its sample, this clone is medium-sized. V usage is TRDV2 and J usage is TRDJ1; D gene unclear. CDR1 GEAIGNYY and CDR2 EKD come from the germline V gene. CDR3 length equals 14 residues. V was shortened by 0 bases and J by 0 bases, with 7 bases between the two germline ends. CDR3 loop: CACDTVLYTDKLIF. DNA for the CDR3: TGTGCCTGTGACACCGTTCTGTACACCGATAAACTCATCTTT.

This clone is judged large. The sample contains more than one DNA sequence encoding this CDR3. The chain recombines TRDV2 with TRDJ1, with TRDD3 matching over 7 bases. The CDR3 totals 17 residues. CDR1 and CDR2 (germline): GEAIGNYY, EKD. J lost 5 bases, V lost 3 bases, and 17 bases had no gene match. This CDR3 reads CACDEVTGAYRRDKLIF. CDR3 bases: TGTGCCTGTGACGAGGTTACTGGGGCCTACAGGAGAGATAAACTCATCTTT.

Sample share makes this clone large. The sample contains more than one DNA sequence encoding this CDR3. This chain uses TRDV2 with TRDJ1, with unresolved D. The CDR3 has 15 residues. V was cut by 0 bases and J by 2 bases, with 12 bases left in between. Germline lookup yields CDR1 GEAIGNYY and CDR2 EKD. The CDR3 DNA follows: TGTGCCTGTGACACCGTAGAAGAAAGGACCGATAAACTCATCTTT. Protein: CACDTVEERTDKLIF.

The CDR3 bases are TGTGCCTGTGACACCCTCCCTCCCATACTGGGGGATACTAACTTCTCCTGGGACACCCGACAGATGTTTTTC. Its translation is CACDTLPPILGDTNFSWDTRQMFF. V usage is TRDV2 and J usage is TRDJ3, with 12 bases aligning to TRDD3. Germline assignment: CDR1 GEAIGNYY and CDR2 EKD. CDR3 size: 24 residues. V dropped 0 bases and J dropped 0; count of bases not matched to a gene: 17.

By sample fraction, this clone is medium-sized. This chain joins TRDV2 and TRDJ1, with 9 bases that match TRDD3. CDR1 and CDR2 from the germline V gene are GEAIGNYY and EKD. The CDR3 totals 20 residues. The trim removed 3 bases at V and 2 bases at J, leaving 21 bases unmatched. As DNA, the CDR3 is TGTGCCTGTGACTCCGTTCGTAACCGGGACTGGGGGAAAGGGACCGATAAACTCATCTTT. It is translated as CACDSVRNRDWGKGTDKLIF.

This clone was seen more than once but under ten times. V usage is TRDV2 and J usage is TRDJ3, with 13 bases aligning to TRDD3. Germline CDR1 is GEAIGNYY and CDR2 is EKD. The CDR3 is 21 residues long. V was clipped by 1 base and J by 1 base; unmatched bases: 9. DNA for the CDR3: TGTGCCTGTGACACTGTACTGGGGGATACGCGAGCTTCCTGGGACACCCGACAGATGTTTTTC. It translates to CACDTVLGDTRASWDTRQMFF.

A few counts support this clone. The J gene is TRDJ1, the V gene TRDV2; 9 bases align to TRDD3. V was pared by 0 bases and J by 4 bases, with 11 bases of the junction left unmatched. CDR1 is GEAIGNYY, CDR2 EKD, per germline. The CDR3 totals 17 residues. The CDR3 DNA is TGTGCCTGTGACACCGCTTCGGGGGATACAGTGGGCGATAAACTCATCTTT. Translation: CACDTASGDTVGDKLIF.

Points on this clone: TCRdb pairs this DNA with a much larger clone's protein that differs at residue 4, likely a read error; the protein shown was translated from the DNA. This CDR3 reads CACGTVGLGDTDKLIF. The CDR3 nucleotides read TGTGCCTGTGGCACCGTGGGACTGGGGGATACCGATAAACTCATCTTT. This chain uses TRDV2 with TRDJ1, with 10 positions matching TRDD3. The germline V gene has CDR1 GEAIGNYY and CDR2 EKD. This CDR3 is built from 16 residues.

Notes on this clone: A far larger clone is just one base off, so this is likely a read error. CDR3 region: CACDTVSSPGDAEEYTDKLIF. CDR3 DNA sequence: TGTGCCTGTGACACCGTTTCCTCCCCTGGGGACGCCGAGGAGTACACCGATAAACTCATCTTT. The chain carries TRDV2 and TRDJ1; possible D gene TRDD3, 6 bases. No J gene is reported in TCRdb; it was inferred here by comparing the DNA with germline. Trimming removed 0 bases from V and 0 bases from J, with 28 bases in between. The CDR3 has 21 residues. CDR1 GEAIGNYY and CDR2 EKD come from the germline V gene.

Only a few counts were recorded for this clone. The rearrangement joins TRDV2 to TRDJ1; 8 bases fit TRDD3. This CDR3 region has 19 residues. Germline V gene sequence: CDR1 GEAIGNYY, CDR2 EKD. V shed 3 bases and J 1 base; nucleotides not matched to a gene: 18. Here the CDR3 DNA reads TGTGCCTGTGACGCCGTTGAGCACTCGCTGGGGGACCTCACCGATAAACTCATCTTT. Its protein product is CACDAVEHSLGDLTDKLIF.

This clone is medium-sized within its sample. The CDR3 region is CACDILGEPGTDKLIF. The DNA for the CDR3 is TGTGCCTGTGACATACTGGGGGAGCCAGGGACCGATAAACTCATCTTT. The chain recombines TRDV2 with TRDJ1; TRDD3 aligns across 9 bases. V dropped 2 bases and J dropped 2; count of bases not matched to a gene: 8. Germline V gene data show CDR1 as GEAIGNYY and CDR2 as EKD. CDR3 length equals 16 residues.

Sample share makes this clone large. In the same sample, other DNA sequences code for this CDR3. The chain joins TRDV2 to TRDJ1; 12 positions agree with TRDD3. V was pared by 0 bases and J by 4 bases, with 8 bases of the junction left unmatched. The CDR3 consists of 17 residues. The germline gives CDR1 GEAIGNYY, CDR2 EKD. CDR3: CACDTLLGDTVGDKLIF. In nucleotides, the CDR3 is TGTGCCTGTGACACCTTACTGGGGGATACAGTGGGCGATAAACTCATCTTT.

Remarks on this clone: This may come from a read error, since a much larger clone is one base off. The rearrangement joins TRDV2 to TRDJ1, with 13 positions matching TRDD3. The CDR3 is 17 amino acids. CDR1 and CDR2 (germline): GEAIGNYY, EKD. CDR3 DNA: TGTGCCCGTGACACACTGGGGGATACGGGATTGGCGAATAAACTCATCTTT. Protein product: CARDTLGDTGLANKLIF.

By sample share, this clone is medium-sized. The sample has other DNA sequences that encode this CDR3 too. This chain uses TRDV2 with TRDJ1, with TRDD3 identical over 9 bases. Per the germline V gene, CDR1 is GEAIGNYY and CDR2 is EKD. This CDR3 contains 21 residues. V lost 1 base, J lost 0 bases, and 20 bases stayed unmatched. The CDR3 sequence: CACDTLLGDTLPVSYTDKLIF. The CDR3 DNA reads as TGTGCCTGTGACACTCTACTGGGGGACACCTTACCCGTTTCGTACACCGATAAACTCATCTTT.

With respect to this clone: A single base separates this from a much larger clone, so it may be a read error. This CDR3 is also generated by other DNA sequences in the sample. The chain links TRDV2 to TRDJ1, with 7 positions matching TRDD3. Germline trimming cut 0 bases from V and 3 bases from J; bases unmatched to any gene: 12. From germline, CDR1 is GEAIGNYY and CDR2 EKD. The CDR3 has 17 amino acids. CDR3 residues: CACDTVSGGRRADKLIF. The CDR3 coding sequence is TGTGCCTGTGACACCGTGTCTGGGGGCCGCCGGGCCGATAAACTCATCTTT.

This clone is judged medium-sized (0.01 to 0.1%). At one of its ends the junction is not consistent with the germline gene, which may arise from a read error. V is TRAV29/DV5 and J is TRDJ3; 8 nucleotides align to TRDD3. This CDR3 has 19 residues. CDR1 and CDR2 (germline): NSMFDY, ISSIKDK. CDR3: CAARGIWGTASWNTRQMFF. CDR3 coding DNA: TGTGCAGCAAGGGGAATCTGGGGGACAGCCTCCTGGAACACCCGACAGATGTTTTTC.

By share of the sample, this clone is large (0.1 to 1%). The identical CDR3 is also encoded by other nucleotide sequences in the sample. The V and J genes are TRDV2 and TRDJ1; 8 nucleotides agree with TRDD3. This CDR3 has 19 amino acids. CDR1 and CDR2 from the germline V gene are GEAIGNYY and EKD. V lost 0 bases to trimming and J lost 1 base; unmatched junction nucleotides: 15. The CDR3 region is CACDTILLGTGGLTDKLIF. DNA for the CDR3: TGTGCCTGTGACACCATCCTACTAGGTACTGGGGGCCTCACCGATAAACTCATCTTT.

This clone was recorded a few times. Distinct nucleotide sequences in the sample also encode this CDR3. The chain uses TRDV2 and TRDJ1; D gene uncertain. CDR1 is GEAIGNYY and CDR2 is EKD in the germline V gene. V lost 0 bases, J lost 3 bases, and 28 bases lay in between. The CDR3 covers 20 residues. The chain's CDR3 is CACDTLETGRITEGADKLIF. CDR3 DNA: TGTGCCTGTGACACCTTGGAAACCGGGAGAATCACCGAAGGGGCCGATAAACTCATCTTT.

In its sample, this clone ranks as medium-sized. The V and J genes are TRDV2 and TRDJ1; 8 nucleotides match TRDD3. This CDR3 has 14 amino acids. CDR1 and CDR2 from the germline V gene are GEAIGNYY and EKD. Unmatched junction bases numbered 10, after V lost 3 bases and J lost 8 bases. CDR3 protein: CACDPLRRDTKLIF. The CDR3 bases are TGTGCCTGTGACCCACTACGGAGGGATACGAAACTCATCTTT.

Relative to its sample, this clone is large. Other DNA sequences within the sample encode an identical CDR3. The V gene is TRDV2, the J gene TRDJ1; D is ambiguous. The CDR3 consists of 16 residues. The V end was cut by 1 base, the J end by 0 bases, with 14 bases between. The germline CDR1 and CDR2 sequences are GEAIGNYY and EKD. For the CDR3, the DNA is TGTGCCTGTGACACTGCTGAGCATAAGTACACCGATAAACTCATCTTT. The encoded protein is CACDTAEHKYTDKLIF.

On this clone: With a much larger clone just one base away, this may be a read error. Other DNA sequences in the same sample also yield this CDR3. This chain joins TRDV2 and TRDJ1, with 12 bases matching TRDD3. The CDR3 totals 17 residues. From germline, CDR1 is GEAIGNYY and CDR2 EKD. The CDR3: CACDTLGTTGGYHKLIF. The DNA for the CDR3 is TGCGCCTGTGACACCCTAGGGACGACTGGGGGATACCATAAACTCATCTTT.

This clone was picked up a small number of times. A far larger clone differs by one base, so this is likely a read error. This sequence joins TRDV2 and TRDJ1; 7 bases line up with TRDD3. Germline V lookup: CDR1 GEAIGNYY, CDR2 EKD. The CDR3 spans 15 residues. With 2 bases clipped from V and 0 bases from J, the junction kept 5 bases outside the gene matches. CDR3 nucleotide sequence: TGTGCCTGTGACATCCTGGGGGGGGACACCGATAAACTCATCTTT. It encodes CACDILGGDTDKLIF.

By frequency in the sample, this clone is medium-sized. The J gene is TRDJ1, the V gene TRDV2; TRDD3 matches at 12 bases. V was pared by 4 bases and J by 0 bases, with 5 bases of the junction left unmatched. This CDR3 region has 16 residues. The germline gives CDR1 GEAIGNYY, CDR2 EKD. The CDR3 spells CACEPLGDTDTDKLIF. CDR3 DNA sequence: TGTGCCTGTGAGCCTCTGGGGGATACGGACACCGATAAACTCATCTTT.

This clone has only a few counts. This clone may be a read error of a much larger clone one base away. The sample contains more than one DNA sequence encoding this CDR3. The chain links TRDV2 to TRDJ1, with TRDD3 matching 12 bases. CDR3 length equals 18 residues. From germline, CDR1 is GEAIGNYY and CDR2 EKD. CDR3 bases: TGTGCCTGCGACACCCTACTGGGGGATACACCATGGTCCGATAAACTCATCTTT. This gives the protein CACDTLLGDTPWSDKLIF.

This clone was recorded a few times. A much larger clone lies one base from this, so it may be a read error. This chain joins TRDV2 and TRDJ1; the D gene is possibly TRDD3 (6 bases). CDR3 size: 14 residues. CDR1 and CDR2 from the germline V gene are GEAIGNYY and EKD. The CDR3 nucleotides read TGTGCCCGTGACCCAGTACTGGGCCCCGATAAACTCATCTTT. Protein sequence: CARDPVLGPDKLIF.